This entry features one T cell receptor (beta chain) sequence. Its antigen is currently unknown. The data originate from a study of blood T cells in healthy people across ages. Ranging in age from about 6 to 100, the donors were healthy Caucasian individuals from Russia. Study-wide results and limits: The CMV status of each donor remained undetermined, and this could have confounded shifts in expanded clonotypes.

The second PCR ran roughly 7 to 12 cycles with a sample-barcoded 5' primer and J-beta primers. MiXCR, run by TCRdb on the 5' RACE reads, gives a single entry per CDR3 protein. Altogether under 2 million distinct CDR3 sequences are present, around 35% being singletons, with the ten largest covering roughly 10%. Germline V lookup: CDR1 SGHTA, CDR2 FQGNSA. The CDR3 totals 18 residues. V shed 1 base and J shed 6 bases, with 23 bases lying between them. The TCR comes from a woman in her 30s in good health. The rearrangement links TRBV7-2 to TRBJ2-3, with D perhaps given as TRBD1 or TRBD2 (5 bases each). Sequenced sample: blood. CDR3 DNA sequence: TGTGCCAGCAGCTTAGTGATCCCCCGGGACCCACCCTGGGATACGCAGTATTTT. This encodes CASSLVIPRDPPWDTQYF.